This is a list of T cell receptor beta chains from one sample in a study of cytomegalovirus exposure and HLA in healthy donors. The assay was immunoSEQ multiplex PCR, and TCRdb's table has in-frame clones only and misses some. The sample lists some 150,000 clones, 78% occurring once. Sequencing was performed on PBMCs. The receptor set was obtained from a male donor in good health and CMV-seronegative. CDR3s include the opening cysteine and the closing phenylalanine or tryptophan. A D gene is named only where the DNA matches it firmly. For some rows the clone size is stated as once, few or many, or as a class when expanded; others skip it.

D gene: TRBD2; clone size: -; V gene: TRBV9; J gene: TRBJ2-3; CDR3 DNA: TGTGCCAGCAGCCTATCTAGCGGGGGAGGTAGCACAGATACGCAGTATTTT; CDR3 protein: CASSLSSGGGSTDTQYF
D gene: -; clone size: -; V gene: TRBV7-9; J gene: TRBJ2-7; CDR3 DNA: TGTGCCAGCAGCTTAGTAGTAGGGGAACCCGAGCAGTCCTTC; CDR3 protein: CASSLVVGEPEQSF
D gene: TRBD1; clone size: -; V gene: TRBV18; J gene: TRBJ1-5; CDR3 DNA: TGTGCCAGCTCACCACAGGGGGCCAAACCGCCCCAGCATTTT; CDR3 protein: CASSPQGAKPPQHF
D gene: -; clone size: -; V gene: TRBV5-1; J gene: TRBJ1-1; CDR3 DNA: TGCGCCAGCAGCCCCCCGGGTGGAGGTAGCACTGAAGCTTTCTTT; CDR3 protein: CASSPPGGGSTEAFF
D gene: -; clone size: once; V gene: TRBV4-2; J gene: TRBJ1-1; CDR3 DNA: TGTGCCAGCAGCCAAGACAGGGCGAACACTGAAGCTTTCTTT; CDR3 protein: CASSQDRANTEAFF
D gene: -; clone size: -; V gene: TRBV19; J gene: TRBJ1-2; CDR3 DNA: TGTGCCAGTAGTATAGAAACAGGGAGAGCAGATGGCTACACCTTC; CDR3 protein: CASSIETGRADGYTF
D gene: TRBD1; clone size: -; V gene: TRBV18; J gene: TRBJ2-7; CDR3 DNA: TGTGCCAGCTCACCAGGGACAGGCTCCTACGAGCAGTACTTC; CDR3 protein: CASSPGTGSYEQYF
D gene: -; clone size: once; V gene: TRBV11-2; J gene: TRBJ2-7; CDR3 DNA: TGTGCCAGCAGCTTCGGGGGGCTGTACGAGCAGTACTTC; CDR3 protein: CASSFGGLYEQYF
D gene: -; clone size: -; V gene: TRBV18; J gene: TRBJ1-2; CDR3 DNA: TGTGCCAGCTCACCGGGGCCTAACTATGGCTACACCTTC; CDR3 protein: CASSPGPNYGYTF
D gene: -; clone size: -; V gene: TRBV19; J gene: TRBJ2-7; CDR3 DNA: TGTGCCAGTAGTACTGGCCCCTACGAGCAGTACTTC; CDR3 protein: CASSTGPYEQYF
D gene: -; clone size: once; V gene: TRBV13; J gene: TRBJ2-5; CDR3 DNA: TGTGCCAGCAGCTTACAAACCCCGGCGGGCCCTGAGACCCAGTACTTC; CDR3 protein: CASSLQTPAGPETQYF
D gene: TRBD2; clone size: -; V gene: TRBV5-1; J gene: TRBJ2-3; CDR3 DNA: TGCGCCAGCAGCTTGGAACTAGCGGGGACCACAGATACGCAGTATTTT; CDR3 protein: CASSLELAGTTDTQYF
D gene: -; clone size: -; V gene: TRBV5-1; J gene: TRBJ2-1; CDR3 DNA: TGCGCCAGCAGCTTCAGGGGCCTTTGGGGTACCTACAATGAGCAGTTCTTC; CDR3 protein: CASSFRGLWGTYNEQFF
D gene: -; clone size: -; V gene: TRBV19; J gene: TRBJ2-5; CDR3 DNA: TGTGCCAGTAGTCGCCGGGACTTTAAAGAGACCCAGTACTTC; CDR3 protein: CASSRRDFKETQYF
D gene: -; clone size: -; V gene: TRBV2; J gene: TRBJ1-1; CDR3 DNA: TGTGCCAGCGCAGACAACGATGTTGAAGCTTTCTTT; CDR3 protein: CASADNDVEAFF
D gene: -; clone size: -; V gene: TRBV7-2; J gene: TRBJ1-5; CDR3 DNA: TGTGCCAGCAGCCCGAGCTCTTATCAGCCCCAGCATTTT; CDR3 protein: CASSPSSYQPQHF
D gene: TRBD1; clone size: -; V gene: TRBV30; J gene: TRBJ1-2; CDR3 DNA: TGTGCCTGGAGTGTCCAACGGACAGGGGGATCCTATGGCTACACCTTC; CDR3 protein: CAWSVQRTGGSYGYTF
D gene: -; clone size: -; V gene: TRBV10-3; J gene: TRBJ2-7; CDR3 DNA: TGTGCCATCAGCCCCCAGCCGGAGTACGAGCAGTACTTC; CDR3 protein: CAISPQPEYEQYF
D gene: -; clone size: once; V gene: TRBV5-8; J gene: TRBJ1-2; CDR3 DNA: TGTGCCAGCAGCTTTGTAGCCTATGGCTACACCTTC; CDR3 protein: CASSFVAYGYTF
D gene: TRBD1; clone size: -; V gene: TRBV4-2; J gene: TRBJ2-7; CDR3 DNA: TGTGCCAGCAGCCAAGGTTGGGACAGGGGTACCTACGAGCAGTACTTC; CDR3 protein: CASSQGWDRGTYEQYF
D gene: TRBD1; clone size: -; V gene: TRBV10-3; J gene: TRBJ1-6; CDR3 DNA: TGTGCCATCAGTGACTCGGGACAGGTCTATAATTCACCCCTCCACTTT; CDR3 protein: CAISDSGQVYNSPLHF
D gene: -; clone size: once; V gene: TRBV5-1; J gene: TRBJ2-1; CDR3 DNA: TGCGCCAGCAGCCTCCCCCCCCCGGCCCAAGGCGGTGAGCAGTTCTTC; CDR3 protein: CASSLPPPAQGGEQFF
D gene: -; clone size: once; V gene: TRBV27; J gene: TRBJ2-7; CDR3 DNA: TGTGCCAGCCAGGACAGATTCTACGAGCAGTACTTC; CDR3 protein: CASQDRFYEQYF
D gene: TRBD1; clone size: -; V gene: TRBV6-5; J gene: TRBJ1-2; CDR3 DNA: TGTGCCAGCACGGACAGGGCCGCTAACTATGGCTACACCTTC; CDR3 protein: CASTDRAANYGYTF
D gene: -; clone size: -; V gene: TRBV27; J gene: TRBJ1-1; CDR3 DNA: TGTGCCAGCAGTGAGAACGTGGTCACTGAAGCTTTCTTT; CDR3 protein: CASSENVVTEAFF
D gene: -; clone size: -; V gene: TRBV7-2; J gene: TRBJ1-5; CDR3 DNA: TGTGCCAGCAGCTTAGCTGGAACCCAGGATCATCAGCCCCAGCATTTT; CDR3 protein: CASSLAGTQDHQPQHF
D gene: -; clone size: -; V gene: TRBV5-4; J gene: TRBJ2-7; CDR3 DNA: TGTGCCAGCACCCTCGCAGGGGTTCCCGAGCAGTACTTC; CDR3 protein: CASTLAGVPEQYF
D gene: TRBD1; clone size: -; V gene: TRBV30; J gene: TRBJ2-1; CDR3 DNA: TGTGCCTGGAGTGAACAGGGGGATAAGCAGTTCTTC; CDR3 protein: CAWSEQGDKQFF
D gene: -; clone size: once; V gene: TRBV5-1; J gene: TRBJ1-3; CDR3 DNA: TGCGCCAGCAGCTTGGCGGGGGATGGAAACACCATATATTTT; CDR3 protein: CASSLAGDGNTIYF
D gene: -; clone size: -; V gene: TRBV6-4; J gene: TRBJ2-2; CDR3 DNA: TGTGCCAGCATCTCTGGGGGCAGGCCTGCCGGGGAGCTGTTTTTT; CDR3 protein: CASISGGRPAGELFF
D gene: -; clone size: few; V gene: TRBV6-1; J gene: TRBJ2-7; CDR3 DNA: TGTGCCAGCAGTGAACCCGGACAGCTAACCTACGAGCAGTACTTC; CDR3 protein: CASSEPGQLTYEQYF
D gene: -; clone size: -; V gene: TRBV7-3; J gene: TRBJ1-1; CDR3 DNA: TGTGCCAGTAAAACCCAGGAGAACACTGAAGCTTTCTTT; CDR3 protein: CASKTQENTEAFF
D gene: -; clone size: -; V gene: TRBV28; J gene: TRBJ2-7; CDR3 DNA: TGTGCCAGCAGGCCCGCCGGCCTCGGGTACGAGCAGTACTTC; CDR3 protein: CASRPAGLGYEQYF
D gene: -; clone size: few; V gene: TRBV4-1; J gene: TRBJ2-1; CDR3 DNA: TGCGCCAGCAGCCCCGGTCTGGATGAGCAGTTCTTC; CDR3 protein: CASSPGLDEQFF
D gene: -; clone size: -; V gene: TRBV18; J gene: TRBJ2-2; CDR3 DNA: TGTGCCAGCTCACCACTTCTGGCTCCCGGGGAGCTGTTTTTT; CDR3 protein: CASSPLLAPGELFF
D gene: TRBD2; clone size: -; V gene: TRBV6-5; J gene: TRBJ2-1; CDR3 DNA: TGTGCCAGCAGTTACGCGGGGGGGATAAATGAGCAGTTCTTC; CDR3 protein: CASSYAGGINEQFF
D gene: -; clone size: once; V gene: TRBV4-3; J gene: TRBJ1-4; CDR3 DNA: TGCGCCAGCAGCCCAGGGGTTTTGGAAAAACTGTTTTTT; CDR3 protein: CASSPGVLEKLFF
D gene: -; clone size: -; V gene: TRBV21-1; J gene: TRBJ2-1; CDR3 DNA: TGTGCCAGCGGGACTAGCTCAGGCTCCTACAATGAGCAGTTCTTC; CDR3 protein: CASGTSSGSYNEQFF
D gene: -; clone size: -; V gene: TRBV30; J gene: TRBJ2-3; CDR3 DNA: TGTGCCTGGAGTTTAACAGGGAGCACAGATACGCAGTATTTT; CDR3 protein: CAWSLTGSTDTQYF
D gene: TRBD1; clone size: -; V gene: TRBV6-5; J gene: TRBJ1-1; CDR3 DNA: TGTGCCAGCAGTGGACAGGGGTACACTGAAGCTTTCTTT; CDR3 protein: CASSGQGYTEAFF
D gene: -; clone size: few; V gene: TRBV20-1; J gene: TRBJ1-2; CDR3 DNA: TGCAGTGCTAGGGTAGAGTTTGGCTACACCTTC; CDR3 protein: CSARVEFGYTF
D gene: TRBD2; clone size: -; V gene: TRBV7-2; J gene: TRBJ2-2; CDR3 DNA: TGTGCCAGCAGCTCTTTGGGGAGGGCAAACACCGGGGAGCTGTTTTTT; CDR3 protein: CASSSLGRANTGELFF
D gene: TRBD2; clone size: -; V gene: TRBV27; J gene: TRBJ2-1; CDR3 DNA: TGTGCCAGCAGTTTAAGGGCTAGCGGGAGTCGTATGTCCTACAATGAGCAGTTCTTC; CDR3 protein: CASSLRASGSRMSYNEQFF
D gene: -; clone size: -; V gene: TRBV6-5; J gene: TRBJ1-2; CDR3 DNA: TGTGCCAGCAGAAGACAGGCCGACTATGGCTACACCTTC; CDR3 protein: CASRRQADYGYTF
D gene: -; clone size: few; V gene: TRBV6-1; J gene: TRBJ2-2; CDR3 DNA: TGTGCCAGCAGTGAATCAGGGCTATATTCCGGGGAGCTGTTTTTT; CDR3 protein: CASSESGLYSGELFF
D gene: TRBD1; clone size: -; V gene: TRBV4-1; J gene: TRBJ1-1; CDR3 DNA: TGCGCCAGCAGCCGAGGGACAGCAGCTGAAGCTTTCTTT; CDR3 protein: CASSRGTAAEAFF
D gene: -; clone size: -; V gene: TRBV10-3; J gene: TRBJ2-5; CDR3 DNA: TGTGCCATCAGGGGGCTGGGGTCGGATCAAGAGACCCAGTACTTC; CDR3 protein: CAIRGLGSDQETQYF
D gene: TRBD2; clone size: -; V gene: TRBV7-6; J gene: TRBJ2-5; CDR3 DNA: TGTGCCAGCAGCTACACTAGCGGGGGGGCCAGGGAGACCCAGTACTTC; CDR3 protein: CASSYTSGGARETQYF
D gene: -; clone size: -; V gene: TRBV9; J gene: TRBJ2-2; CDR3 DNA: TGTGCCAGCCACCGGGACTTTCAAAACACCGGGGAGCTGTTTTTT; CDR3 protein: CASHRDFQNTGELFF
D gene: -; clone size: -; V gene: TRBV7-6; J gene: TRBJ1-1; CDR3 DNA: TGTGCCAGCAGCCTCGAGGAAGACACTGAAGCTTTCTTT; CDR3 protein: CASSLEEDTEAFF
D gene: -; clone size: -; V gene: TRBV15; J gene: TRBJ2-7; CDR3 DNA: TGTGCCACCAGCAGAGATCCTACTGCGGTAGGTCACGAGCAGTACTTC; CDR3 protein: CATSRDPTAVGHEQYF
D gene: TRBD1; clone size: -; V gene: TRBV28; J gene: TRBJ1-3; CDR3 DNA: TGTGCCAGCAGTTTTGGGACAGGGGTTGGAAACACCATATATTTT; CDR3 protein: CASSFGTGVGNTIYF
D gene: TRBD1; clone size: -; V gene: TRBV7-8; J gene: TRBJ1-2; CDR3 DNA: TGTGCCAGCAGCCAACAGGGGGGGCGTGGCTACACCTTC; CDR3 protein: CASSQQGGRGYTF
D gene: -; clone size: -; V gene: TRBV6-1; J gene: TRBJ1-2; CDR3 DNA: TGTGCCAGCAGTGATTGGGCAGGGGTTGATCACGGCTACACCTTC; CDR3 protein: CASSDWAGVDHGYTF
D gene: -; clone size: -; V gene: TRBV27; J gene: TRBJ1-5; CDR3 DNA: TGTGCCAGCAGTCTGGACAGATATCAGCCCCAGCATTTT; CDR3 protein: CASSLDRYQPQHF
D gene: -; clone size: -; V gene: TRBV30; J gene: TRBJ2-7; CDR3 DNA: TGTGCCTGGATTTCAGGGAACTCCTACGAGCAGTACTTC; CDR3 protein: CAWISGNSYEQYF
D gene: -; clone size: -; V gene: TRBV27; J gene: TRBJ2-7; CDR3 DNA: TGTGCCAGCAGTTTAGTATCGGCGGGGAGCTCCTACGAGCAGTACTTC; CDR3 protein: CASSLVSAGSSYEQYF